This T cell receptor (beta chain) is from a study of cytomegalovirus exposure and HLA in healthy donors. Study-level findings and limits: In an earlier analysis, productive rearrangement rates for most beta V segments clustered near 90% or 30%. According to the study, 150 to 200 TCR beta chains were cytomegalovirus-associated. It was reported that TCR beta sequences correctly inferred the HLA-A and HLA-B alleles for most subjects.

A multiplex PCR was run with 60 Vbeta primers and 13 Jbeta primers. Repertoires were generated with immunoSEQ multiplex PCR, while TCRdb's copy carries only in-frame clones and drops some. The sample carries about 140,000 clones, 82% recorded once. Note on this clone: No antigen is known for it.

Germline lookup yields CDR1 LNHDA and CDR2 SQIVND (reference sequence). V dropped 5 bases and J dropped 7; count of bases not matched to a gene: 12. The CDR3 totals 15 residues. This rearrangement joins TRBV19 to TRBJ1-1; 8 bases map to TRBD1. The specimen sequenced was PBMCs. The sequence came from a woman aged 40 to 49 in good health and CMV-seronegative. The CDR3 bases are TGTGCCAGTAGTCTCCCGGGACAGGCCACTTATGAAGCTTTCTTT. Amino acids: CASSLPGQATYEAFF.